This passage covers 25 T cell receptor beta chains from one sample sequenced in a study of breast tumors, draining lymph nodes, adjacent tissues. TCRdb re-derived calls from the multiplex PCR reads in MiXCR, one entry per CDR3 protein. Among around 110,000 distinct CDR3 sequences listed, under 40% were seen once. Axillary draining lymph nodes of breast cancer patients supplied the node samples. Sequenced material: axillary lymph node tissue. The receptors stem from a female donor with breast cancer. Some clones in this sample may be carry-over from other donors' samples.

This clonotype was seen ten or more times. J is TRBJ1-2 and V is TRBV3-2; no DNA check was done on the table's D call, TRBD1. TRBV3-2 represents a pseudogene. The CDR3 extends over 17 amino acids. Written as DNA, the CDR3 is TGTGCCAGCGAACAGGGTGGGGGGGGCCACCTGCACTATGGCTACACCTTC. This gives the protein CASEQGGGGHLHYGYTF.

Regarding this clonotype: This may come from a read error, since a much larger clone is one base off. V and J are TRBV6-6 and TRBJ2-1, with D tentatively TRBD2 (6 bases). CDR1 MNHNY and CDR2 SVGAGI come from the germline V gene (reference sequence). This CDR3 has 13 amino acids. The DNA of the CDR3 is TGTGCCAGCAGTCACTCGGGCTGGGGGGAGCAGCTCTTC. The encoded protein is CASSHSGWGEQLF.

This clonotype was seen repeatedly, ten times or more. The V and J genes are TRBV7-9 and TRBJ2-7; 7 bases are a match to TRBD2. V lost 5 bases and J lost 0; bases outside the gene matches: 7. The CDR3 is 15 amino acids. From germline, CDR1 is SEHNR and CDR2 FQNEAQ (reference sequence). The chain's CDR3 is CASSPKAGDSYEQYF. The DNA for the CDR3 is TGTGCCAGCAGCCCGAAGGCGGGAGACTCCTACGAGCAGTACTTC.

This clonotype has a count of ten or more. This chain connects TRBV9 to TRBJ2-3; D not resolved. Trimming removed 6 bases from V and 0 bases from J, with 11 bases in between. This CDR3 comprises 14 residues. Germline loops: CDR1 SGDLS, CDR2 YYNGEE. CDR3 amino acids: CASTSSVSTDTQYF. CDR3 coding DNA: TGTGCCAGCACATCGTCGGTCAGCACAGATACGCAGTATTTT.

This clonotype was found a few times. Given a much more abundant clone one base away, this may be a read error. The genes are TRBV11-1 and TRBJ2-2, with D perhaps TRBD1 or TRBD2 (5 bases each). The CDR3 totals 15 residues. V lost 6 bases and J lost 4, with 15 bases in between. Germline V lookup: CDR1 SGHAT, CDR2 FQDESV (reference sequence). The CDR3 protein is CASRPTGPSTGELFF. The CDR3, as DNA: TGTGCCAGCAGGCCTACGGGGCCTTCCACCGGGGAGCTGTTTTTT.

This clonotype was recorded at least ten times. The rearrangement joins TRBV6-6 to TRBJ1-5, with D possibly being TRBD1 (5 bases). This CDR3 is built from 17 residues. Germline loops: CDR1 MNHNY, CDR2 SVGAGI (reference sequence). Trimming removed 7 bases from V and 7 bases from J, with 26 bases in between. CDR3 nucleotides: TGTGCCAGCAAGAAAGTTCCTCGAGGGGCCGGTGTACAGCCCCAGCATTTT. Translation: CASKKVPRGAGVQPQHF.

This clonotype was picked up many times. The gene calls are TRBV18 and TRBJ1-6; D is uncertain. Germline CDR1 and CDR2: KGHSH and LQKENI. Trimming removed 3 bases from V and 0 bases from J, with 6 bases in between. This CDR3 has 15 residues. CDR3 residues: CASSPGSSYNSPLHF. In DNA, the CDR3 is TGTGCCAGCTCACCGGGGAGCTCCTATAATTCACCCCTCCACTTT.

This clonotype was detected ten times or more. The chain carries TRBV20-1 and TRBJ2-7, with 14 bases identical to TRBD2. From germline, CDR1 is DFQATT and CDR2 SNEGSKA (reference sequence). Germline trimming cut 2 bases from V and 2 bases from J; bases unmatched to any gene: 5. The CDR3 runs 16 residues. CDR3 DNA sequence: TGCAGTGCTAGACGGACTAGCGGGGGGCCCCCCTACGAGCAGTACTTC. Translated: CSARRTSGGPPYEQYF.

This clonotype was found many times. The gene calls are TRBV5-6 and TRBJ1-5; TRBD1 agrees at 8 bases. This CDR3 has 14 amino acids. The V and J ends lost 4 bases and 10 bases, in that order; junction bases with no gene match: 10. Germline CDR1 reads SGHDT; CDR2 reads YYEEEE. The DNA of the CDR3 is TGTGCCAGCAGCCTGGCAGGGGGCGGACCACCCCAGCATTTT. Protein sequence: CASSLAGGGPPQHF.

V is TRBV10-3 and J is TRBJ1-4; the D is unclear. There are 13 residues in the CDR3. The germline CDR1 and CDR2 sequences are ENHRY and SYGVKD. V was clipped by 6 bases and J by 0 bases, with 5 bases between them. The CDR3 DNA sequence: TGTGCCATCAGCGATACAACTAATGAAAAACTGTTTTTT. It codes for CAISDTTNEKLFF.

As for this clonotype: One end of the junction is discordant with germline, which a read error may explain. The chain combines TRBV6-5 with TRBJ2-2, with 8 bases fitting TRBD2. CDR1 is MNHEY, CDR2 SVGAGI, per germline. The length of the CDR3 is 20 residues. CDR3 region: CASSHYGGGVLPSGSGGLFF. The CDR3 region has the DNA TGTGCCAGCAGTCACTACGGGGGGGGGGTTCTGCCCAGCGGTTCCGGGGGGCTGTTTTTT.

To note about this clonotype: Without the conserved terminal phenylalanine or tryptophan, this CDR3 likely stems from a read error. CDR3 bases: TGTGCCGGCAGCTACATTACCGGGGAGCTGTTTTCT. Protein: CAGSYITGELFS. The chain combines TRBV7-9 with TRBJ2-2; D is undetermined. Germline-derived CDR1 and CDR2 are SEHNR and FQNEAQ (reference sequence). The CDR3 covers 12 residues.

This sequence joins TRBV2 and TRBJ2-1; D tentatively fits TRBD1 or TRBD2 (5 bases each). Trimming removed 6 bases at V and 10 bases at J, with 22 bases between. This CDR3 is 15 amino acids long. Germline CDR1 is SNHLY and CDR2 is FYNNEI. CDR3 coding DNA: TGTGCCAGCAGGGCCGGGGCAGGGCCAAGAGGGGAGCAGTTCTTC. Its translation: CASRAGAGPRGEQFF.

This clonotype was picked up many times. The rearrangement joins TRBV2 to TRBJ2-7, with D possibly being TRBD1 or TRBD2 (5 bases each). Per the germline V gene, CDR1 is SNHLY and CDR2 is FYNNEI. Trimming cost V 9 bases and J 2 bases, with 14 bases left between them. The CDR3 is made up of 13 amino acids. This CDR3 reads CARSRDATYEQYF. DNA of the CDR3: TGTGCCAGGTCCCGGGACGCAACCTACGAGCAGTACTTC.

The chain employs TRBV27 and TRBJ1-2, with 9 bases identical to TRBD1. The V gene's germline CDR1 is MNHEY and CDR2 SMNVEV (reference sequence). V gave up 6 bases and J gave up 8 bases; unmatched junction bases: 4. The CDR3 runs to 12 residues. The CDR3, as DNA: TGTGCCAGCAGCGGGACAGGGAGCGGCTACACCTTC. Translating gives CASSGTGSGYTF.

CDR3 bases: TGTGCCACCAGTGACCCGTTAACAGGGTGGGCTTTCTTT. Translating gives CATSDPLTGWAFF. The chain couples TRBV24-1 to TRBJ1-1; maybe TRBD1 (6 bases). V lost 4 bases and J 11 bases, leaving 16 bases between the germline ends. The CDR3 is 13 residues long. Germline V CDR1 and CDR2: KGHDR, SFDVKD.

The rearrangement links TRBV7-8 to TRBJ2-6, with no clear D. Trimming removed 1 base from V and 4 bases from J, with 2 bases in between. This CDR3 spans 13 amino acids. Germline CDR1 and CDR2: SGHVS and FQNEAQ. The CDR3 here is CASSLVGANVLTF. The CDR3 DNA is TGTGCCAGCAGCTTAGTGGGGGCCAACGTCCTGACTTTC.

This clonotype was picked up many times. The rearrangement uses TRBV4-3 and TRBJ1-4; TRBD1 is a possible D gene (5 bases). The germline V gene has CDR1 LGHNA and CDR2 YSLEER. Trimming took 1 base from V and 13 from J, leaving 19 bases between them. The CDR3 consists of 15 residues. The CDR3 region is CASSQGFTEQGGLFF. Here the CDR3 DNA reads TGCGCCAGCAGCCAAGGATTCACAGAGCAGGGAGGACTGTTTTTT.

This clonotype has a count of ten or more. CDR3 amino acids: CASSGQGINSPLHF. The DNA for the CDR3 is TGTGCCAGCAGTGGGCAGGGGATTAATTCACCCCTCCACTTT. The genes are TRBV2 and TRBJ1-6, with D tentatively TRBD1 (6 bases). With 4 bases removed from V and 6 bases from J, the gap between germline ends came to 10 bases. The CDR3 runs 14 residues. Germline V lookup: CDR1 SNHLY, CDR2 FYNNEI.

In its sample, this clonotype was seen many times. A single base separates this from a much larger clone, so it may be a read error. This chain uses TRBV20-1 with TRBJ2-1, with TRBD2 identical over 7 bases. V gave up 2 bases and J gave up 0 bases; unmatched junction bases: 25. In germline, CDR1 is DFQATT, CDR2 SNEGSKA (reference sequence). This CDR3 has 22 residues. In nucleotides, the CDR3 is TGCAGTGCTAGAAGAGAATTCGGGACTACCGGGAGTACCCTCAGCTCCTACAATGAGCAGTTCTTC. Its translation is CSARREFGTTGSTLSSYNEQFF.

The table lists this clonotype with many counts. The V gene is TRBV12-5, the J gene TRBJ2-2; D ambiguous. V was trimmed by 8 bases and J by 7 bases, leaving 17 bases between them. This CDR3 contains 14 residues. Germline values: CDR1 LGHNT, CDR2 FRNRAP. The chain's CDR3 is CASLSGPLGGELFF. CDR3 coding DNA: TGTGCTAGTCTTTCCGGGCCGCTTGGCGGGGAGCTGTTTTTT.

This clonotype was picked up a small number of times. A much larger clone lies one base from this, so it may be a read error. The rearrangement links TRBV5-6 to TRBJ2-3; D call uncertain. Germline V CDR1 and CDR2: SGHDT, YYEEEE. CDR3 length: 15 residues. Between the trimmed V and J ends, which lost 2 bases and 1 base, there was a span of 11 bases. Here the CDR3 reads CASSFRTAGTDTQYF. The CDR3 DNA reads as TGTGCCAGCAGCTTTCGTACGGCCGGCACAGATACGCAGTATTTT.

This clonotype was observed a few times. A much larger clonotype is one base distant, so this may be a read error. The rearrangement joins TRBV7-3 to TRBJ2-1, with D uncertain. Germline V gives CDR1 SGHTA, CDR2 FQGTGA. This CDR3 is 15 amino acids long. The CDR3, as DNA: TGTGCCAGCAGCTTACTTGGGAACTCCTACAATGAGCAGCTCTTC. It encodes CASSLLGNSYNEQLF.

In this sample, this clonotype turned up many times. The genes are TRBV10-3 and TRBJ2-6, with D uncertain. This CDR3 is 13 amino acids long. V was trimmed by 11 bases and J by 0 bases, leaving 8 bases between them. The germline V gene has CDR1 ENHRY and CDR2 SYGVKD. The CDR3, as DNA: TGTGCCGTCCGAAGCTCTGGGGCCAACGTCCTGACTTTC. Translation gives CAVRSSGANVLTF.

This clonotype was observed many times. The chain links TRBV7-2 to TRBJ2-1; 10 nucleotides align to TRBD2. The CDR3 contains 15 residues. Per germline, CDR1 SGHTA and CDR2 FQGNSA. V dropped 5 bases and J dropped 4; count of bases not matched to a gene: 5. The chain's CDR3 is CASSLGLAVYNEQFF. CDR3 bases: TGTGCCAGCAGCCTTGGACTAGCGGTTTACAATGAGCAGTTCTTC.